The 5 T cell receptor beta chains presented below share a single source sample, sequenced in a study of TIL therapy for anti-PD-1-resistant metastatic lung cancer. Time point specified: pre-treatment sample, taken before nivolumab and TIL therapy. Tumor tissue came from excised metastases, mostly pleural nodules or supraclavicular lymph nodes. This was the immunoSEQ v3 assay. Assay: immunoSEQ multiplex PCR; the TCRdb copy retains only in-frame clones and omits some. The data show around 9,000 clones, approximately 83% seen once. Sequenced material: tumor tissue, taken at baseline. All receptors come from a person aged 25 to 85 with non-small cell lung cancer.

This clone was found once. The chain recombines TRBV30 with TRBJ1-5; 8 nucleotides agree with TRBD1. The V gene's germline CDR1 is GTSNPN and CDR2 SVGIG (reference sequence). Losses at the gene ends were 1 base for V and 3 bases for J; bases not matched to a gene: 20. This CDR3 has 20 amino acids. Here the CDR3 DNA reads TGTGCCTGGAGTGGGGGGAAGACAGGGGTTCACCACCCGTTCAATCAGCCCCAGCATTTT. Translated, it gives CAWSGGKTGVHHPFNQPQHF.

This chain uses TRBV6-5 with TRBJ2-7; the D gene is possibly TRBD1 (5 bases). Germline-derived CDR1 and CDR2 are MNHEY and SVGAGI. This CDR3 region has 12 residues. Between the trimmed V and J ends, which lost 6 bases and 6 bases, there was a span of 12 bases. In DNA form, the CDR3 reads TGTGCCAGCAGCCCCCCAGGGCCCGAGCAGTACTTC. It codes for CASSPPGPEQYF.

The rearrangement joins TRBV11-1 to TRBJ2-2, with 7 bases identical to TRBD1. The CDR3 covers 15 residues. V trimming: 1 base; J trimming: 1 base; junction bases outside the gene matches: 0. Germline V gives CDR1 SGHAT, CDR2 FQDESV (reference sequence). CDR3 bases: TGTGCCAGCAGCTTAGGGACAGGGAACACCGGGGAGCTGTTTTTT. Translation: CASSLGTGNTGELFF.

V is TRBV7-2 and J is TRBJ2-3; D may be TRBD2 (6 bases). With 2 bases removed from V and 4 bases from J, the gap between germline ends came to 7 bases. The germline CDR1 and CDR2 sequences are SGHTA and FQGNSA. The length of the CDR3 is 13 residues. The CDR3, as DNA: TGTGCCAGCAGCTTATCGGGGGCAGATACGCAGTATTTT. Translation: CASSLSGADTQYF.

This sequence joins TRBV6-6 and TRBJ2-7; tentative D call: TRBD1 (5 bases). Germline loops: CDR1 MNHNY, CDR2 SVGAGI (reference sequence). V shed 2 bases and J shed 4 bases, with 9 bases lying between them. The CDR3 is made up of 13 amino acids. Here the CDR3 DNA reads TGTGCCAGCAGTTACGGGGCAGAGTACGAGCAGTACTTC. This gives the protein CASSYGAEYEQYF.